This paragraph covers one T cell receptor beta chain sequence. What it recognizes is unknown. The CDR3 length is 14 residues. Looked up from germline, CDR1 is WSHSY and CDR2 is SAAADI. Trimming cost V 11 bases and J 4 bases; bases outside gene matches: 10. TCRdb keeps only in-frame clones here, not all; method: immunoSEQ multiplex PCR. The top ten clones hold approximately 1.7% of a sample with 140,000 to 150,000 clones, 80% to 95% of them seen once. These data come from a study of T cell responses to AZD1222 COVID-19 vaccine. At the level of the study: Whether given at about 4 or about 12 weeks, second doses were pooled.

Findings of the study overall: Clonal diversity was possibly underestimated; the donors were predominantly white British and more often female. Dominant at 160-218 and 743-854, vaccine-associated CD4 TCRs also spanned spike.

Sequenced material: peripheral blood, taken on day 0 of AZD1222 vaccination. The TCR was taken from an adult in good health. This chain joins TRBV10-2 and TRBJ1-2; 10 bases map to TRBD1. The DNA for the CDR3 is TGCGCCGCGAACGACAGGGGGCGAGGCTATGGCTACACCTTC. Its protein is CAANDRGRGYGYTF.